The 9 T cell receptor beta chains below come from one sample, sequenced in a study of cytomegalovirus exposure and HLA in healthy donors. PCR was performed using 60 Vbeta and 13 Jbeta primers. This table comes from immunoSEQ multiplex PCR, and its TCRdb copy is limited to in-frame clones, with some not included. The sample lists about 200,000 clones, 82% seen once, with approximately 6.5% in the top ten. The sequenced material came from PBMCs. All receptors come from a woman between 50 and 59 years old in good health and CMV-seropositive.

The rearrangement links TRBV6-5 to TRBJ2-5; 7 nucleotides match TRBD2. The length of the CDR3 is 11 residues. CDR1 is MNHEY, CDR2 SVGAGI, per germline. Trimming removed 2 bases from V and 11 bases from J; junction bases left unmatched: 2. Written as DNA, the CDR3 is TGTGCCAGCAGTTACCTGCGGGAGCAGTACTTC. Translation: CASSYLREQYF.

This clone was found a few times. The chain joins TRBV11-2 to TRBJ2-3; the match to TRBD1 covers 8 bases. Looked up from germline, CDR1 is SGHAT and CDR2 is FQNNGV. This CDR3 is built from 14 residues. V shed 5 bases and J 5 bases; nucleotides not matched to a gene: 6. The CDR3 spells CASSRDRGEDTQYF. DNA of the CDR3: TGTGCCAGCAGCCGCGACAGGGGCGAAGATACGCAGTATTTT.

The genes are TRBV6-1 and TRBJ2-7; D is possibly TRBD2 (6 bases). Germline V lookup: CDR1 MNHNS, CDR2 SASEGT. There are 14 residues in the CDR3. V gave up 2 bases and J gave up 3 bases, with 11 bases separating them. The CDR3 DNA reads as TGTGCCAGCAGTGAACGCGGGAACGGCTACGAGCAGTACTTC. Its protein is CASSERGNGYEQYF.

This sequence joins TRBV28 and TRBJ2-1, with D possibly being TRBD2 (6 bases). CDR1 and CDR2 from the germline V gene are MDHEN and SYDVKM. The CDR3 is made up of 14 amino acids. V gave up 7 bases and J gave up 6 bases, with 16 bases separating them. The CDR3 loop is CASTGERVGNEQFF. CDR3 sequence (DNA): TGTGCCAGCACGGGGGAGAGAGTGGGCAATGAGCAGTTCTTC.

In DNA form, the CDR3 reads TGTGCCAGCAGTCCCGGGACAGGGGGCGCAGGGATTCAGTACTTC. Protein product: CASSPGTGGAGIQYF. This sequence joins TRBV28 and TRBJ2-4, with TRBD1 matching over 12 bases. The CDR3 consists of 15 residues. Germline CDR1 reads MDHEN; CDR2 reads SYDVKM. J gave up 10 bases and V 5 bases, and 9 bases lay outside the gene matches. The full variable domain, with the rest looked up from reference TRBV28 and TRBJ2-4, is DVKVTQSSRYLVKRTGEKVFLECVQDMDHENMFWYRQDPGLGLRLIYFSYDVKMKEKGDIPEGYSVSREKKERFSLILESASTNQTSMYLCASSPGTGGAGIQYFGAGTRLSVL.

The rearrangement uses TRBV7-6 and TRBJ2-7, with TRBD1 matching over 8 bases. The junction had 4 bases not matched to a gene; V was cut back by 3 bases and J by 3 bases. The CDR3 extends over 14 amino acids. Germline lookup yields CDR1 SGHVS and CDR2 FNYEAQ. As DNA, the CDR3 is TGTGCCAGCAGCTTTGAACAGGGGGTCTACGAGCAGTACTTC. Its protein product is CASSFEQGVYEQYF.

This clone occurred once. The V gene is TRBV7-8, the J gene TRBJ2-7, with 10 bases that match TRBD1. J was trimmed by 5 bases and V by 4 bases; bases with no gene match: 11. There are 16 residues in the CDR3. Germline CDR1 SGHVS, CDR2 FQNEAQ. In nucleotides, the CDR3 is TGTGCCAGCAGCTCGTATACCGCGACAGGGGGCCACGAGCAGTACTTC. Its protein is CASSSYTATGGHEQYF.

Points on this clone: The conserved closing phenylalanine or tryptophan is absent in this CDR3, likely reflecting a read error. V usage is TRBV2 and J usage is TRBJ1-6; D possibly corresponds to TRBD1 (6 bases). Trimming cost V 6 bases and J 0 bases, with 12 bases left between them. Per the germline V gene, CDR1 is SNHLY and CDR2 is FYNNEI. CDR3 length equals 16 residues. The DNA of the CDR3 is TGTGCCAGCAGAAATGACAGGAGCTCCTATAATTCACCCCTCCACTCT. This sequence encodes CASRNDRSSYNSPLHS.

V is TRBV28 and J is TRBJ2-3; TRBD1 matches at 9 bases. With V trimmed by 3 bases and J by 4 bases, 8 bases remained unmatched. This CDR3 is built from 16 residues. From germline, CDR1 is MDHEN and CDR2 SYDVKM. This CDR3 is CASSLLPGQGADTQYF. In DNA, the CDR3 is TGTGCCAGCAGTTTGTTACCGGGACAGGGAGCAGATACGCAGTATTTT.